The 28 T cell receptor beta chains in this list originate from one sample, sequenced in a study of blood T cell repertoires in COVID-19. Assay used: immunoSEQ multiplex PCR; TCRdb lists only in-frame clones, some missing. The table shows around 120,000 clones, with about 86% occurring only once. The sample was PBMCs or T cells enriched from blood (not recorded which). These receptors all come from a woman aged 45-59 years who had recovered from COVID-19.

The chain carries TRBV4-1 and TRBJ2-7; D is unresolved. Germline V gene lookup returns CDR1 MGHRA and CDR2 YSYEKL. The CDR3 extends over 14 amino acids. The ends were cut back, 0 bases at V and 5 bases at J, with 11 bases in the middle. The CDR3 sequence: CASSQDRGTNEQYF. The CDR3 region has the DNA TGCGCCAGCAGCCAAGATCGCGGCACCAACGAGCAGTACTTC.

The chain combines TRBV3-1 (or the pseudogene TRBV3-2) with TRBJ2-2, with D uncertain. CDR1 and CDR2 from the germline V gene are LGHDT and YNNKEL (reference sequence). Trimming cost V 4 bases and J 0 bases, with 6 bases left between them. The CDR3 sequence is 14 residues long. The CDR3 nucleotides are TGTGCCAGCAGCCCCCCCACGAACACCGGGGAGCTGTTTTTT. It codes for CASSPPTNTGELFF.

This chain joins TRBV18 and TRBJ1-1; 7 bases map to TRBD1. This CDR3 has 16 residues. CDR1 is KGHSH and CDR2 is LQKENI in the germline V gene. V lost 1 base, J lost 1 base, and 6 bases stayed unmatched. This CDR3 is CASSPRAGGPNTEAFF. CDR3 nucleotide sequence: TGTGCCAGCTCACCACGGGCAGGGGGACCGAACACTGAAGCTTTCTTT.

This chain links TRBV5-6 with TRBJ1-1, with TRBD1 matching 7 bases. CDR1 SGHDT and CDR2 YYEEEE come from the germline V gene. CDR3 length: 12 amino acids. With V trimmed by 4 bases and J by 10 bases, 7 bases remained unmatched. The CDR3 reads CASSRTGLGAFF. CDR3 DNA: TGTGCCAGCAGCCGGACAGGTCTGGGAGCTTTCTTT.

This clone was found once. The chain joins TRBV12-5 to TRBJ2-7, with 7 bases lining up with TRBD1. Germline V gene data show CDR1 as LGHNT and CDR2 as FRNRAP. This CDR3 comprises 14 residues. J lost 5 bases, V lost 5 bases, and 9 bases had no gene match. Here the CDR3 reads CASGSGQANHEQYF. CDR3 coding DNA: TGTGCTAGTGGTAGCGGACAGGCTAACCACGAGCAGTACTTC.

The rearrangement joins TRBV6-5 to TRBJ2-2, with a weak D call TRBD1 (6 bases). Germline CDR1 is MNHEY and CDR2 is SVGAGI. This CDR3 has 12 residues. The CDR3 DNA reads as TGTGACGGGACACTGAACACCGGGGAGCTGTTTTTT. Translating gives CDGTLNTGELFF.

The chain recombines TRBV15 with TRBJ2-3; 8 bases agree with TRBD2. Germline loops: CDR1 LNHNV, CDR2 YYDKDF (reference sequence). Trimming at V came to 0 bases and at J to 4 bases, leaving 6 bases not matched to a gene. CDR3 length: 16 amino acids. The CDR3 loop is CATSRDGTRKADTQYF. The CDR3 coding sequence is TGTGCCACCAGCAGAGATGGGACTAGAAAGGCAGATACGCAGTATTTT.

This chain connects TRBV5-1 to TRBJ1-1; unclear D gene. The CDR3 runs 14 residues. Per germline, CDR1 SGHRS and CDR2 YFSETQ. Trimming cost V 4 bases and J 0 bases, with 10 bases left between them. The CDR3 is CASSPNRVNTEAFF. DNA for the CDR3: TGCGCCAGCAGCCCAAACCGGGTGAACACTGAAGCTTTCTTT.

This chain uses TRBV7-2 with TRBJ2-3; D is possibly TRBD2 (5 bases). Germline loops: CDR1 SGHTA, CDR2 FQGNSA. The V and J ends lost 5 bases and 3 bases respectively, with 15 bases between them. This CDR3 is 15 amino acids long. The DNA for the CDR3 is TGTGCCAGCAGCCCGGGCCGCGGCGGGACAGATACGCAGTATTTT. It is translated as CASSPGRGGTDTQYF.

The chain uses TRBV30 and TRBJ1-1, with D unclear. Trimming shortened V by 3 bases and J by 4 bases, and 18 bases separated the two germline ends. CDR1 and CDR2 (germline): GTSNPN, SVGIG (reference sequence). CDR3 size: 15 residues. CDR3: CAWRARTLRGTEAFF. CDR3 nucleotide sequence: TGTGCCTGGAGGGCCCGGACTCTCCGGGGCACTGAAGCTTTCTTT.

The chain carries TRBV3-1 (or the pseudogene TRBV3-2) and TRBJ2-5; possibly TRBD2 for D (5 bases). V was clipped by 0 bases and J by 1 base, with 9 bases between them. The CDR3 spans 15 residues. The germline gives CDR1 LGHDT, CDR2 YNNKEL (reference sequence). DNA of the CDR3: TGTGCCAGCAGCCAAGATCAGAGGGTCCAAGAGACCCAGTACTTC. This gives the protein CASSQDQRVQETQYF.

The chain has TRBV24-1 and TRBJ2-3, with D possibly being TRBD1 (5 bases). The CDR3 has 12 residues. Trimming removed 6 bases from V and 7 bases from J, with 10 bases in between. CDR1 is KGHDR, CDR2 SFDVKD, per germline. In DNA, the CDR3 is TGTGCCACCAGTCTAGGGGCTAATACGCAGTATTTT. It specifies CATSLGANTQYF.

The genes are TRBV15 and TRBJ2-2, with D hard to call. V was trimmed by 3 bases and J by 5 bases, leaving 10 bases between them. The CDR3 has 14 amino acids. Germline V gives CDR1 LNHNV, CDR2 YYDKDF (reference sequence). The CDR3 reads CATSRERFTGELFF. CDR3 nucleotides: TGTGCCACCAGCAGGGAGCGATTTACCGGGGAGCTGTTTTTT.

This rearrangement joins TRBV25-1 to TRBJ2-2, with D maybe TRBD1 (6 bases). Germline CDR1 is MGHDK and CDR2 is SYGVNS. The CDR3 is 16 amino acids. V lost 0 bases, J lost 4 bases, and 12 bases lay in between. For the CDR3, the DNA is TGTGCCAGCAGTGAATATTATACAGGGACCACCGGGGAGCTGTTTTTT. It is translated as CASSEYYTGTTGELFF.

The rearrangement uses TRBV6-5 and TRBJ1-1; 10 nucleotides line up with TRBD1. Trimming cost V 5 bases and J 6 bases; bases outside gene matches: 9. The CDR3 extends over 15 amino acids. Per germline, CDR1 MNHEY and CDR2 SVGAGI. CDR3 residues: CASSLPGQGSAEAFF. The DNA of the CDR3 is TGTGCCAGCAGTCTACCGGGACAGGGGAGTGCTGAAGCTTTCTTT.

This chain connects TRBV7-9 to TRBJ2-7; TRBD1 matches 8 bases. The CDR3 extends over 16 amino acids. Trimming at V came to 5 bases and at J to 2 bases, leaving 11 bases not matched to a gene. Germline V gives CDR1 SEHNR, CDR2 FQNEAQ (reference sequence). Here the CDR3 DNA reads TGTGCCAGCAGCCCCAAGGGAGACAGGGGAACCTACGAGCAGTACTTC. Amino acid sequence: CASSPKGDRGTYEQYF.

The rearrangement joins TRBV5-4 to TRBJ1-1; weak D call: TRBD1 (5 bases). This CDR3 contains 15 residues. Germline V gene data show CDR1 as SGHNT and CDR2 as YYREEE (reference sequence). V lost 0 bases to trimming and J lost 3 bases, with 12 bases between them. In DNA, the CDR3 is TGTGCCAGCAGCTTGGCCCAGGGAGGGGACACTGAAGCTTTCTTT. Its protein is CASSLAQGGDTEAFF.

V usage is TRBV5-6 and J usage is TRBJ2-2; 13 positions match TRBD2. The CDR3 runs to 16 residues. J was trimmed by 5 bases and V by 0 bases; bases with no gene match: 1. CDR1 and CDR2 (germline): SGHDT, YYEEEE. CDR3 residues: CASSLGLAGGTGELFF. DNA for the CDR3: TGTGCCAGCAGCTTGGGACTAGCGGGGGGTACCGGGGAGCTGTTTTTT. Complete variable domain (other parts from reference TRBV5-6 and TRBJ2-2): DAGVTQSPTHLIKTRGQQVTLRCSPKSGHDTVSWYQQALGQGPQFIFQYYEEEERQRGNFPDRFSGHQFPNYSSELNVNALLLGDSALYLCASSLGLAGGTGELFFGEGSRLTVL.

This chain's CDR3 is CASSQDSGISVYGYTF. For the CDR3, the DNA is TGCGCCAGCAGCCAAGATTCGGGGATCTCGGTCTATGGCTACACCTTC. The chain employs TRBV4-3 and TRBJ1-2; D not resolved. This CDR3 region has 16 residues. V was cut by 0 bases and J by 4 bases, with 15 bases left in between. The germline V gene encodes CDR1 LGHNA and CDR2 YSLEER.

V and J are TRBV5-1 and TRBJ2-5; D gene uncertain. Trimming removed 4 bases at V and 2 bases at J, with 15 bases between. The CDR3 contains 15 residues. Germline CDR1 reads SGHRS; CDR2 reads YFSETQ. The CDR3 here is CASSTTGVPQETQYF. The CDR3 region has the DNA TGCGCCAGCAGCACCACCGGTGTCCCTCAAGAGACCCAGTACTTC.

The chain links TRBV5-4 to TRBJ2-7; TRBD1 agrees at 8 bases. The J segment lost 12 bases and the V segment lost 5 bases, leaving 13 bases of the junction unmatched. The CDR3 is made up of 13 amino acids. The germline V gene encodes CDR1 SGHNT and CDR2 YYREEE (reference sequence). CDR3 sequence (DNA): TGTGCCAGCAGTCTCCCCCGCCCGGGACAGGTGTACTTC. This sequence encodes CASSLPRPGQVYF.

This sequence joins TRBV7-6 and TRBJ2-1, with 8 bases identical to TRBD2. Germline assignment: CDR1 SGHVS and CDR2 FNYEAQ. The CDR3 consists of 15 residues. With 2 bases clipped from V and 5 bases from J, the junction kept 5 bases outside the gene matches. This chain's CDR3 is CASSLRPGGDNEQFF. The CDR3 DNA reads TGTGCCAGCAGCTTACGTCCGGGGGGGGACAATGAGCAGTTCTTC.

This chain joins TRBV29-1 and TRBJ2-5, with a weak D call TRBD2 (7 bases). Germline CDR1 SQVTM, CDR2 ANQGSEA. Deletions cut 3 bases from V and 0 bases from J, with 11 bases between. The CDR3 covers 14 residues. The CDR3 DNA reads TGCAGCGTTGATAGGGGGGGCCACCAAGAGACCCAGTACTTC. Amino acids: CSVDRGGHQETQYF.

The chain uses TRBV7-8 and TRBJ1-4; 7 nucleotides line up with TRBD1. V gave up 4 bases and J gave up 7 bases; unmatched junction bases: 6. The germline V gene has CDR1 SGHVS and CDR2 FQNEAQ. The length of the CDR3 is 14 residues. As DNA, the CDR3 is TGTGCCAGCAGCTCAGACAGGGTTGGTGAAAAACTGTTTTTT. Protein product: CASSSDRVGEKLFF.

This sequence joins TRBV11-3 and TRBJ2-3, with no clear D. CDR1 and CDR2 (germline): SGHNT, YENEEA. The CDR3 covers 12 residues. V gave up 4 bases and J gave up 4 bases, with 6 bases separating them. The CDR3 DNA reads TGTGCCAGCAGCTCTAGTCCAGATACGCAGTATTTT. Its translation: CASSSSPDTQYF.

The chain is built from TRBV6-5 and TRBJ1-6, with 7 positions matching TRBD1. This CDR3 has 14 residues. The V and J ends lost 2 bases and 6 bases, in that order; junction bases with no gene match: 1. The germline CDR1 and CDR2 sequences are MNHEY and SVGAGI. Here the CDR3 DNA reads TGTGCCAGCAGTTACGCAGGGGGTAATTCACCCCTCCACTTT. It specifies CASSYAGGNSPLHF.

V is TRBV14 and J is TRBJ1-3, with D unclear. The germline V and J ends were trimmed by 3 bases and 0 bases, with 9 bases remaining between them. The germline CDR1 and CDR2 sequences are SGHDN and FVKESK. The CDR3 loop spans 15 amino acids. As DNA, the CDR3 is TGTGCCAGCAGCCAGGTCGTCAGCTCTGGAAACACCATATATTTT. Translation: CASSQVVSSGNTIYF.

The chain recombines TRBV4-3 with TRBJ1-2, with D perhaps matching TRBD1 (5 bases). Trimming left V 0 bases short and J 6 bases short, with 8 bases between. The germline gives CDR1 LGHNA, CDR2 YSLEER. This CDR3 has 13 amino acids. This CDR3 is CASSQDWGDGYTF. The CDR3 region has the DNA TGCGCCAGCAGCCAAGATTGGGGGGATGGCTACACCTTC.